One and the same sample provided the 9 T cell receptor beta chains below, sequenced in a study of T cell responses to AZD1222 COVID-19 vaccine. Sequencing used immunoSEQ multiplex PCR; TCRdb keeps in-frame clones, though not all of them. The sample gives 100,000 to 150,000 clones, 84% of which show up once; about 28% is in the top ten. The material sequenced was peripheral blood, taken 28 days after the second AZD1222 dose. The source of these receptors is an adult who received the AZD1222 COVID-19 vaccine.

This chain joins TRBV7-2 and TRBJ1-1; D ambiguous. CDR3 length: 16 amino acids. Trimming removed 3 bases from V and 4 bases from J, with 18 bases in between. CDR1 is SGHTA, CDR2 FQGNSA, per germline. CDR3 nucleotide sequence: TGTGCCAGCAGCTTCGCCCACACTCCGTCGAGCACTGAAGCTTTCTTT. Protein product: CASSFAHTPSSTEAFF.

The chain has TRBV6-5 and TRBJ1-1; tentative D call: TRBD1 (6 bases). CDR1 and CDR2 from the germline V gene are MNHEY and SVGAGI. The V end was cut by 6 bases, the J end by 1 base, with 12 bases between. The CDR3 contains 14 residues. CDR3 sequence: CASRQGQSNTEAFF. Here the CDR3 DNA reads TGTGCCAGCAGACAAGGACAGTCGAACACTGAAGCTTTCTTT.

This clone was observed a single time. The rearrangement links TRBV10-3 to TRBJ1-5, with a tentative D call TRBD1 (5 bases). Trimming removed 7 bases at V and 6 bases at J, with 13 bases between. Germline V gives CDR1 ENHRY, CDR2 SYGVKD. The CDR3 has 13 amino acids. The CDR3 loop is CAINRDGGQPQHF. CDR3 sequence (DNA): TGTGCCATCAATCGGGACGGAGGTCAGCCCCAGCATTTT.

The V gene is TRBV6-4, the J gene TRBJ2-2, with D tentatively TRBD1 (5 bases). The CDR3 is 14 amino acids. Trimming pared 4 bases from V and 6 bases from J, leaving 12 bases between. Germline CDR1 reads MRHNA; CDR2 reads SNTAGT. The CDR3 loop reads CASSVTDSSGELFF. CDR3 in DNA: TGTGCCAGCAGTGTGACCGACAGTTCCGGGGAGCTGTTTTTT.

This chain uses TRBV15 with TRBJ2-1, with D unclear. Per the germline V gene, CDR1 is LNHNV and CDR2 is YYDKDF (reference sequence). V lost 0 bases, J lost 11 bases, and 14 bases lay in between. The CDR3 runs to 14 residues. CDR3: CATSRDPLSPQQFF. The CDR3 region has the DNA TGTGCCACCAGCAGAGATCCCTTATCCCCCCAGCAGTTCTTC.

With regard to this clone: Other DNA sequences in this specimen translate into the identical CDR3. V and J are TRBV2 and TRBJ1-4, with no clear D. CDR3 length: 11 residues. Germline-derived CDR1 and CDR2 are SNHLY and FYNNEI. Trimming took 4 bases from V and 6 from J, leaving 3 bases between them. The CDR3 protein is CASSVDEKLFF. CDR3 nucleotide sequence: TGTGCCAGCAGTGTTGATGAAAAACTGTTTTTT.

The rearrangement uses TRBV6-1 and TRBJ2-5; 10 bases line up with TRBD2. Germline CDR1 is MNHNS and CDR2 is SASEGT. The ends lost 2 bases at V and 5 bases at J; junction bases unmatched: 5. The CDR3 is 15 residues long. Written as DNA, the CDR3 is TGTGCCAGCAGTGAACCTAGCGGGGGCGGGGAGACCCAGTACTTC. Encoded protein: CASSEPSGGGETQYF.

This chain joins TRBV6-5 and TRBJ1-3; D is unclear. Trimming pared 2 bases from V and 0 bases from J, leaving 5 bases between. Germline V gene lookup returns CDR1 MNHEY and CDR2 SVGAGI. The CDR3 has 14 residues. CDR3 protein: CASSYRTSGNTIYF. The CDR3 region has the DNA TGTGCCAGCAGTTACAGGACCTCTGGAAACACCATATATTTT.

Here the CDR3 reads CASSTDRATNEKLFF. DNA for the CDR3: TGTGCCAGCAGTACCGACAGGGCGACTAATGAAAAACTGTTTTTT. The rearrangement joins TRBV28 to TRBJ1-4, with 7 bases matching TRBD1. Germline V gene sequence: CDR1 MDHEN, CDR2 SYDVKM. V shed 5 bases and J 2 bases; nucleotides not matched to a gene: 5. This CDR3 is built from 15 residues.